One TCR beta chain is described in this entry. It has no known antigen specificity. No much larger clonotype is one base removed from it; base qualities were not supplied. TCRbeta CDR3 regions were amplified from genomic DNA by means of the immunoSEQ Assay, a bias-controlled multiplex PCR. As for how the authors treated the data: The number of nucleated cells in each sample was estimated by amplification of reference gene primers within the assay. To quantify the absolute abundance of each unique TCRbeta CDR3 rearrangement, sequence reads were collapsed and filtered. Productive Simpson clonality was computed per sample as the square root of Simpson's diversity index over productive rearrangements. Held by TCRdb, this immuneACCESS table contains in-frame sequences only and omits some clones. Under half of the omission traces to an unresolved V gene where checked; the cause of the rest is unknown. That table furnishes V, J and clone size, whereas the DNA furnished D and trimming. Within this sample are under 200,000 clones, with more than 65% of them counted one time only. Around 2.4% of the sample is held by the ten biggest clonotypes.

Collaborating institutions collected whole blood in K2EDTA tubes following their own protocols. Collaborator samples were shipped for TCRbeta analysis as frozen whole blood, isolated PBMCs, or DNA extracted from either sample type. The source of the sample is a study of blood T cell repertoires in COVID-19 (TCRdb year 2020). Study-wide context: Collaborator samples came from the United States, Italy and Spain and covered acute and convalescent phases of COVID-19. The repertoires were released in a freely available public database intended as a resource for research on the immune response to SARS-CoV-2. Deeply sampled blood TCRbeta repertoires from subjects exposed to, actively infected with, or recovered from COVID-19 were included in the dataset. The material from the prospective study consisted of cDNA or gDNA derived from T cells, B-cell-depleted T cells, or PBMCs. Samples were obtained from the ongoing ImmuneRACE study (first 160 participants) and from about 1,300 subjects provided by 6 global collaborators. Where available, HLA class I and class II types were obtained from metadata supplied by the sample provider rather than from assay-based typing. A de-identified subject ID, COVID-19 status, age in years and sex were almost always included in the sample metadata. Beyond this particular receptor, the publication reports: The quantity of clinical and demographic metadata differed by source and by participant and was supplied without curation.

The CDR3, cysteine through phenylalanine, is 13 amino acids long. The CDR3 DNA has 39 bases and is translated from base 1. V drops 4 bases and J drops 3 bases, leaving 11 bases in between. Per the germline V gene (reference sequence), SGHNT is the CDR1 and YYREEE is the CDR2. The sample comprised peripheral blood. The rearranged chain carries TRBV5-4 and TRBJ2-7; the D gene is perhaps TRBD1, on 6 matching bases. This receptor was taken from a human donor with acute or convalescent COVID-19. The donor label of this sample is uncertain. The CDR3 in this case is CASSNGQNYEQYF. The bases read TGTGCCAGCAGCAACGGACAGAACTACGAGCAGTACTTC.